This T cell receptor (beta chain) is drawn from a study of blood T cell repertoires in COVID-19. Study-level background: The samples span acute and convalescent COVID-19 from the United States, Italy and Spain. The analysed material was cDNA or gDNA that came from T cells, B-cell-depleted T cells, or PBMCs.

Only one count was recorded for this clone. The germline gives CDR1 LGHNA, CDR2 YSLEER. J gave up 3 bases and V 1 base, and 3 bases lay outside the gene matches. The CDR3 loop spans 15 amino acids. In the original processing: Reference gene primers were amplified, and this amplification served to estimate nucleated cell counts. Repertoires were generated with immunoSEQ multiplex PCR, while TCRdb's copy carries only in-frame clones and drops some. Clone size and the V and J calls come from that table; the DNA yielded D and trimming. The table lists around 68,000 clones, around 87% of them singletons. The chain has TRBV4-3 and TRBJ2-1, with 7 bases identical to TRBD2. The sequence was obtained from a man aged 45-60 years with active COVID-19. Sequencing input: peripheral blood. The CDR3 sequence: CASSQGVAGYNEQFF. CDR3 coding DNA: TGCGCCAGCAGCCAAGGGGTAGCGGGCTACAATGAGCAGTTCTTC.